The 28 T cell receptor beta chains below come from one sample, sequenced in a study of blood T cell repertoires in COVID-19. Profiling relied on immunoSEQ multiplex PCR, and the TCRdb table lists in-frame clones only, not all of them. The sample holds some 200,000 clones, roughly 80% seen once. The sequencing sample was made of peripheral blood. Receptors were obtained from a woman in her 70s with acute or convalescent COVID-19.

V is TRBV27 and J is TRBJ2-7, with a possible D match to TRBD2 (6 bases). The CDR3 has 17 residues. Germline loops: CDR1 MNHEY, CDR2 SMNVEV (reference sequence). Trimming took 5 bases from V and 4 from J, leaving 24 bases between them. The CDR3 loop reads CASSLSGTAQYPYEQYF. The CDR3 region has the DNA TGTGCCAGCAGTCTTTCCGGGACTGCCCAGTACCCTTACGAGCAGTACTTC.

The chain is built from TRBV3-1 (or the pseudogene TRBV3-2) and TRBJ2-5; TRBD1 aligns across 9 bases. J gave up 2 bases and V 3 bases, and 4 bases lay outside the gene matches. Germline lookup yields CDR1 LGHDT and CDR2 YNNKEL (reference sequence). There are 15 residues in the CDR3. DNA for the CDR3: TGTGCCAGCAGCCAGCAGGGACAGGGACAAGAGACCCAGTACTTC. It codes for CASSQQGQGQETQYF.

The gene calls are TRBV19 and TRBJ2-4, with TRBD1 matching 8 bases. J lost 4 bases, V lost 5 bases, and 7 bases had no gene match. Germline loops: CDR1 LNHDA, CDR2 SQIVND (reference sequence). This CDR3 has 15 amino acids. The CDR3 region has the DNA TGTGCCAGTAGTGGGGCCGGGACAGGAAAAAACATTCAGTACTTC. It yields the protein CASSGAGTGKNIQYF. Using reference TRBV19 and TRBJ2-4 for the parts outside the CDR3, the full variable domain is DGGITQSPKYLFRKEGQNVTLSCEQNLNHDAMYWYRQDPGQGLRLIYYSQIVNDFQKGDIAEGYSVSREKKESFPLTVTSAQKNPTAFYLCASSGAGTGKNIQYFGAGTRLSVL.

The CDR3 coding sequence is TGCGCCAGCCTCGCCCGGGGGAATTCACCCCTCCACTTT. Encoded protein: CASLARGNSPLHF. The chain carries TRBV10-2 and TRBJ1-6, with D possibly being TRBD1 (5 bases). With 8 bases removed from V and 7 bases from J, the gap between germline ends came to 12 bases. Looked up from germline, CDR1 is WSHSY and CDR2 is SAAADI. CDR3 size: 13 residues.

The gene calls are TRBV14 and TRBJ1-4; 10 bases fit TRBD1. The V gene's germline CDR1 is SGHDN and CDR2 FVKESK. The CDR3 length is 13 residues. The ends lost 2 bases at V and 11 bases at J; junction bases unmatched: 2. The CDR3 nucleotides are TGTGCCAGCAGCCAACAGGGACAGGGGAAACTGTTTTTT. This translates into CASSQQGQGKLFF.

The rearrangement uses TRBV27 and TRBJ2-6, with 9 bases matching TRBD1. There are 20 residues in the CDR3. V dropped 2 bases and J dropped 0; count of bases not matched to a gene: 11. Germline V CDR1 and CDR2: MNHEY, SMNVEV (reference sequence). The CDR3 region is CASSLSRTGGTPSGANVLTF. The CDR3 bases are TGTGCCAGCAGTTTAAGTCGTACAGGGGGCACCCCCTCTGGGGCCAACGTCCTGACTTTC.

This clone appeared a few times. The chain uses TRBV21-1 and TRBJ2-7; TRBD1 reflects the table's D call only, with no check against the DNA. TRBV21-1 is a listed pseudogene. The CDR3 runs to 13 residues. As DNA, the CDR3 is TGTGCCAGGACGGGACAGGATATCTACGAGCAGTACTTC. Encoded protein: CARTGQDIYEQYF.

J is TRBJ2-5 and V is TRBV10-3; no reliable D call. Germline V lookup: CDR1 ENHRY, CDR2 SYGVKD. V gave up 2 bases and J gave up 1 base, with 8 bases separating them. This CDR3 has 14 residues. DNA of the CDR3: TGTGCCATCAGTGAGGTGAACTCCCAAGAGACCCAGTACTTC. Protein product: CAISEVNSQETQYF.

The chain joins TRBV30 to TRBJ1-6, with a weak D call TRBD1 (5 bases). V lost 2 bases, J lost 6 bases, and 14 bases lay in between. This CDR3 has 15 residues. The germline CDR1 and CDR2 sequences are GTSNPN and SVGIG (reference sequence). Here the CDR3 reads CAWSPGAALNSPLHF. In DNA form, the CDR3 reads TGTGCCTGGAGTCCTGGGGCGGCACTTAATTCACCCCTCCACTTT.

This chain links TRBV7-2 with TRBJ1-6; D is uncertain. CDR3 length: 17 amino acids. V was trimmed by 1 base and J by 7 bases, leaving 17 bases between them. The V gene's germline CDR1 is SGHTA and CDR2 FQGNSA. CDR3 coding DNA: TGTGCCAGCAGCTTAGGACCACGGCCGGCGGGGAATTCACCCCTCCACTTT. Its protein product is CASSLGPRPAGNSPLHF.

This rearrangement joins TRBV7-3 to TRBJ2-1; 9 bases match TRBD1. The germline CDR1 and CDR2 sequences are SGHTA and FQGTGA. V shed 0 bases and J 7 bases; nucleotides not matched to a gene: 4. The CDR3 length is 15 residues. CDR3 amino acids: CASSLTRDRENEQFF. CDR3 DNA sequence: TGTGCCAGCAGCTTAACGCGGGACAGGGAAAATGAGCAGTTCTTC.

The chain has TRBV7-2 and TRBJ2-2; 9 nucleotides match TRBD1. V was pared by 4 bases and J by 2 bases, with 8 bases of the junction left unmatched. CDR1 is SGHTA and CDR2 is FQGNSA in the germline V gene. The length of the CDR3 is 17 residues. CDR3 nucleotide sequence: TGTGCCAGCAGCTACACCCGGGACAGGGCAAACACCGGGGAGCTGTTTTTT. This encodes CASSYTRDRANTGELFF. The variable domain in full, with the rest retrieved from reference TRBV7-2 and TRBJ2-2, is GAGVSQSPSNKVTEKGKDVELRCDPISGHTALYWYRQSLGQGLEFLIYFQGNSAPDKSGLPSDRFSAERTGGSVSTLTIQRTQQEDSAVYLCASSYTRDRANTGELFFGEGSRLTVL.

V gene TRBV6-1 combines with J gene TRBJ1-1, with a weak D call TRBD1 (5 bases). CDR1 and CDR2 from the germline V gene are MNHNS and SASEGT. Trimming took 3 bases from V and 1 from J, leaving 15 bases between them. This CDR3 contains 16 residues. The CDR3 nucleotides read TGTGCCAGCAGTGAGCCGGGGGGGAAGAGGAACACTGAAGCTTTCTTT. Amino acids: CASSEPGGKRNTEAFF.

This chain joins TRBV7-9 and TRBJ2-1; 13 nucleotides match TRBD2. V shed 1 base, J shed 6 bases, and the junction held 6 bases outside the gene matches. CDR1 is SEHNR, CDR2 FQNEAQ, per germline (reference sequence). The CDR3 is made up of 17 amino acids. The CDR3 region is CASSLEPGLAGFNEQFF. In nucleotides, the CDR3 is TGTGCCAGCAGCTTAGAACCGGGACTAGCGGGGTTCAATGAGCAGTTCTTC.

The chain joins TRBV11-2 to TRBJ2-2, with D unresolved. Trimming cost V 3 bases and J 6 bases, with 14 bases left between them. The CDR3 covers 15 residues. In germline, CDR1 is SGHAT, CDR2 FQNNGV. The CDR3 spells CASSFGQLLAGELFF. CDR3 nucleotides: TGTGCCAGCAGCTTTGGGCAGCTCCTGGCCGGGGAGCTGTTTTTT.

The chain joins TRBV11-2 to TRBJ2-1, with D perhaps TRBD1 (5 bases). Germline V gene lookup returns CDR1 SGHAT and CDR2 FQNNGV. The CDR3 contains 15 residues. Trimming pared 5 bases from V and 6 bases from J, leaving 17 bases between. CDR3 residues: CASSPQGLVSNEQFF. The CDR3 coding sequence is TGTGCCAGCAGCCCCCAGGGCCTAGTTTCCAATGAGCAGTTCTTC.

V and J are TRBV5-1 and TRBJ1-2; 11 nucleotides agree with TRBD1. CDR1 is SGHRS and CDR2 is YFSETQ in the germline V gene. The CDR3 runs to 14 residues. J lost 5 bases, V lost 4 bases, and 4 bases had no gene match. The CDR3 bases are TGCGCCAGCAGCCCGGGGACAGGGGGTTATGGCTACACCTTC. Translation: CASSPGTGGYGYTF.

This sequence joins TRBV7-3 and TRBJ2-5, with a weak D call TRBD1 (5 bases). Germline V CDR1 and CDR2: SGHTA, FQGTGA. The ends were cut back, 3 bases at V and 5 bases at J, with 10 bases in the middle. This CDR3 spans 13 amino acids. The CDR3 sequence is CASSFDSGETQYF. DNA of the CDR3: TGTGCCAGCAGCTTTGACAGTGGGGAGACCCAGTACTTC.

Here the CDR3 reads CASSRLGGSGANVLTF. The CDR3 bases are TGTGCCAGCAGCCGCTTGGGGGGGTCTGGGGCCAACGTCCTGACTTTC. This chain uses TRBV3-1 (or the pseudogene TRBV3-2) with TRBJ2-6; 7 nucleotides align to TRBD2. The CDR3 sequence is 16 residues long. Germline loops: CDR1 LGHDT, CDR2 YNNKEL (reference sequence). Trimming cost V 4 bases and J 1 base; bases outside gene matches: 4.

The chain employs TRBV9 and TRBJ2-1, with 10 bases that match TRBD2. CDR3 length: 14 residues. Germline loops: CDR1 SGDLS, CDR2 YYNGEE. Trimming cost V 7 bases and J 7 bases; bases outside gene matches: 8. The CDR3 sequence is CASSSGGLVNEQFF. The DNA of the CDR3 is TGTGCCAGCTCTAGCGGGGGCCTCGTAAATGAGCAGTTCTTC.

The chain carries TRBV5-1 and TRBJ2-7; 9 bases line up with TRBD1. The J segment lost 5 bases and the V segment lost 0 bases, leaving 6 bases of the junction unmatched. Germline assignment: CDR1 SGHRS and CDR2 YFSETQ. CDR3 length equals 15 residues. In DNA, the CDR3 is TGCGCCAGCAGCTTGGGACGGACAGGGGCCAACGAGCAGTACTTC. It codes for CASSLGRTGANEQYF.

V gene TRBV18 combines with J gene TRBJ2-3; 7 bases agree with TRBD2. The CDR3 extends over 16 amino acids. Germline V lookup: CDR1 KGHSH, CDR2 LQKENI. V gave up 6 bases and J gave up 1 base; unmatched junction bases: 10. CDR3 in DNA: TGTGCCAGCTCTCTCAATCGGGGGGAAGGCACAGATACGCAGTATTTT. Residues: CASSLNRGEGTDTQYF.

This clone was observed a single time. This chain uses TRBV5-1 with TRBJ2-3, with TRBD1 matching over 7 bases. The CDR3 loop spans 14 amino acids. Germline trimming cut 0 bases from V and 5 bases from J; bases unmatched to any gene: 3. Germline-derived CDR1 and CDR2 are SGHRS and YFSETQ. CDR3: CASSLGTGVDTQYF. DNA for the CDR3: TGCGCCAGCAGCTTGGGTACAGGGGTAGATACGCAGTATTTT.

The chain uses TRBV12-3 or TRBV12-4 and TRBJ1-2; unclear D gene. CDR3 length: 13 amino acids. V lost 5 bases and J 6 bases, leaving 13 bases between the germline ends. The CDR3 spells CASSAALYNGYTF. CDR3 bases: TGTGCCAGCAGTGCTGCATTGTACAATGGCTACACCTTC.

This clone has a count of ten or more. V is TRBV7-2 and J is TRBJ2-1; perhaps TRBD1 as D (5 bases). Germline CDR1 and CDR2: SGHTA and FQGNSA. The CDR3 loop spans 11 amino acids. V was cut by 6 bases and J by 7 bases, with 7 bases left in between. This CDR3 is CASRGQNEQFF. In DNA, the CDR3 is TGTGCCAGCAGGGGGCAAAATGAGCAGTTCTTC.

This rearrangement joins TRBV29-1 to TRBJ2-4, with D possibly being TRBD1 (6 bases). The CDR3 is 11 amino acids. Trimming stripped 4 bases from V and 5 bases from J, with 6 bases between. In germline, CDR1 is SQVTM, CDR2 ANQGSEA. The DNA of the CDR3 is TGCAGCGTTGGACAGGAAAACATTCAGTACTTC. It specifies CSVGQENIQYF.

This sequence joins TRBV2 and TRBJ1-1, with D unclear. Germline V gives CDR1 SNHLY, CDR2 FYNNEI. This CDR3 has 14 amino acids. Trimming cost V 6 bases and J 4 bases, with 15 bases left between them. CDR3 sequence reads: CASRPQEFGTEAFF. Written as DNA, the CDR3 is TGTGCCAGCAGGCCTCAGGAATTTGGCACTGAAGCTTTCTTT.

The rearrangement uses TRBV3-1 (or the pseudogene TRBV3-2) and TRBJ2-3, with a possible D match to TRBD1 (6 bases). Germline CDR1 and CDR2: LGHDT and YNNKEL (reference sequence). Trimming removed 1 base from V and 1 base from J, with 12 bases in between. The CDR3 is 16 amino acids. CDR3 sequence reads: CASSQGIAGGTDTQYF. For the CDR3, the DNA is TGTGCCAGCAGCCAAGGTATTGCAGGGGGCACAGATACGCAGTATTTT.